These T cell receptor beta chains were read from a single sample in a study of T cells in Graves' hyperthyroidism and ophthalmopathy. TCRdb re-derived calls from the multiplex PCR reads in MiXCR, one entry per CDR3 protein. The repertoire includes approximately 370,000 distinct CDR3 sequences, under 15% of them detected once, and roughly 33% sits in the top ten. What was sequenced was blood. All receptors come from a woman in her 30s with Graves' hyperthyroidism. CDR3s include the opening cysteine and the closing phenylalanine or tryptophan. D genes are given only for firm matches. Clone sizes are given selectively: once, few, many, or a class where the clone is expanded.

V,J,D,size,DNA,CDR3
TRBV30,TRBJ2-4,.,many,TGTGCCTGGAGCCCCCCAGCCAAAAACATTCAGTACTTC,CAWSPPAKNIQYF
TRBV10-3,TRBJ2-3,TRBD1,.,TGTGCCATGAAGACAGGGGGGCCCACAGATACGCAGTATTTT,CAMKTGGPTDTQYF
TRBV18,TRBJ1-5,TRBD1,.,TGTGCCAGCTCACCAAAGACAGGGCTAGGCAATCAGCCCCAGCATTTT,CASSPKTGLGNQPQHF
TRBV5-1,TRBJ1-2,TRBD1,many,TGCGCCAGCAGCTCGTCAAACACCGGGACAGGGGGTTACTATGGCTACACCTTC,CASSSSNTGTGGYYGYTF
TRBV7-9,TRBJ2-7,TRBD2,many,TGTGCCAGCAGCACGGGACTAGACTACGAGCAGTACTTC,CASSTGLDYEQYF
TRBV7-9,TRBJ2-3,TRBD1,many,TGTGCCAGCAGCTTAGATGGCAGGGGGCTTATTCAGTTCACAGATACGCAGTATTTT,CASSLDGRGLIQFTDTQYF
TRBV28,TRBJ1-1,.,many,TGTGCAGTGAGGTCCCCAGGCTTGAACACTGAAGCTTTCTTT,CAVRSPGLNTEAFF
TRBV2,TRBJ1-4,.,many,TGTGCCAGCAGTGATAGGCAGTCAGGAGTTGAAAAACTGTTTTTT,CASSDRQSGVEKLFF
TRBV10-3,TRBJ2-7,.,few,TGTGCCATCAGTGAGCTGACTCTATTTGGACAATACGAGCAGTACTTC,CAISELTLFGQYEQYF
TRBV4-1,TRBJ2-7,.,.,TGCGCCAGCAGCCAAGCCAGAGCCTCCTACGAGCAGTACTTC,CASSQARASYEQYF
TRBV24-1,TRBJ2-3,TRBD2,few,TGTGCCACCAGTGCCCCGGGACTAGCGGGAACAGATACGCAGTATTTT,CATSAPGLAGTDTQYF
TRBV12-3/TRBV12-4,TRBJ1-1,TRBD1,many,TGTGCCAGCAGGACCCCCTTCGACAGGGCTCATGCTGGCGGCACTGAAGCTTTCTTT,CASRTPFDRAHAGGTEAFF
TRBV25-1,TRBJ2-1,.,few,TGTGCCAGCAGTGAATACGTCGGGCAAGACAATGAGCAGTTCTTC,CASSEYVGQDNEQFF
TRBV20-1,TRBJ2-1,.,many,TGCAGTGCCGTTATTCAAGCGATCTCCTACAATGAGCAGTTCTTC,CSAVIQAISYNEQFF
TRBV7-2,TRBJ2-7,.,many,TGTGCCAGCAGCTTAAGACGCCCAAGCTCCTACGAGCAGTACTTC,CASSLRRPSSYEQYF
TRBV12-3/TRBV12-4,TRBJ1-2,.,many,TGTGCCAGCAGTTTATCTCCTGGGCCTAACTATGGCTACACCTTC,CASSLSPGPNYGYTF
TRBV2,TRBJ1-2,.,.,TGTGCCAGCAGTCCCCATTTAACACAAAACTATGGCTACACCTTC,CASSPHLTQNYGYTF